This passage covers 15 T cell receptor beta chains from one sample sequenced in a study of STAT5B mutations in CD4+ large granular lymphocyte leukemia. TCRdb's copy holds only in-frame clones and misses some; the assay was immunoSEQ multiplex PCR. The data contain fewer than 25,000 clones, 82% of them singletons. The sample taken for sequencing was CD4+ T cells from blood buffy coats. These receptors were obtained from a human donor in good health.

J is TRBJ2-1 and V is TRBV5-4; D might be TRBD2 (5 bases). The CDR3 runs 16 residues. Trimming cost V 0 bases and J 0 bases, with 10 bases left between them. Germline-derived CDR1 and CDR2 are SGHNT and YYREEE (reference sequence). The DNA for the CDR3 is TGTGCCAGCAGCTTGGGTGGCGGGTTCTCCTACAATGAGCAGTTCTTC. Translating it yields CASSLGGGFSYNEQFF.

This chain connects TRBV7-6 to TRBJ2-6; D is uncertain. This CDR3 contains 17 residues. V shed 1 base and J shed 4 bases, with 14 bases lying between them. Germline-derived CDR1 and CDR2 are SGHVS and FNYEAQ. DNA of the CDR3: TGTGCCAGCAGCTTAGAGTATAAGGAGAGAGGGGCCAACGTCCTGACTTTC. Residues: CASSLEYKERGANVLTF.

The V call is TRBV18, the J call TRBJ2-3; 9 bases are shared with TRBD1. The CDR3 is 14 amino acids. Trimming cost V 1 base and J 5 bases; bases outside gene matches: 1. Germline V gene sequence: CDR1 KGHSH, CDR2 LQKENI. The CDR3 nucleotides are TGTGCCAGCTCACCACGACAGGGGGTAGATACGCAGTATTTT. Protein: CASSPRQGVDTQYF. The full variable domain, with the rest looked up from reference TRBV18 and TRBJ2-3, is NAGVMQNPRHLVRRRGQEARLRCSPMKGHSHVYWYRQLPEEGLKFMVYLQKENIIDESGMPKERFSAEFPKEGPSILRIQQVVRGDSAAYFCASSPRQGVDTQYFGPGTRLTVL.

V and J are TRBV6-1 and TRBJ2-5; the D call may be TRBD1 or TRBD2 (5 bases each). The V end was cut by 6 bases, the J end by 2 bases, with 16 bases between. CDR3 length: 15 residues. Germline CDR1 reads MNHNS; CDR2 reads SASEGT. CDR3 sequence (DNA): TGTGCCAGCAGCAACACCGGGACGGGGCAAGAGACCCAGTACTTC. It translates to CASSNTGTGQETQYF.

This chain connects TRBV11-2 to TRBJ2-3; TRBD1 or TRBD2 may be the D gene (6 bases each). The germline V gene encodes CDR1 SGHAT and CDR2 FQNNGV. V dropped 3 bases and J dropped 2 bases, with 9 bases sitting between them. This CDR3 has 14 residues. The CDR3 DNA is TGTGCCAGCAGCTTGCGGGACATCACAGATACGCAGTATTTT. It specifies CASSLRDITDTQYF.

This clone is termed medium-sized. The chain uses TRBV13 and TRBJ1-1; 10 bases match TRBD1. The CDR3 is made up of 16 amino acids. V trimming: 1 base; J trimming: 1 base; junction bases outside the gene matches: 3. The germline CDR1 and CDR2 sequences are PRHDT and FYEKMQ (reference sequence). The CDR3 sequence: CASSLDGTGENTEAFF. The CDR3 DNA reads TGTGCCAGCAGCTTAGATGGGACAGGGGAGAACACTGAAGCTTTCTTT.

The rearrangement joins TRBV11-2 to TRBJ2-7, with 10 positions matching TRBD1. After removal of 7 bases from V and 0 bases from J, the junction contained 3 bases not matched to a gene. The CDR3 is made up of 14 amino acids. Germline assignment: CDR1 SGHAT and CDR2 FQNNGV. The CDR3, as DNA: TGTGCCAGCACCGACAGGGGGCCCTCCTACGAGCAGTACTTC. This translates into CASTDRGPSYEQYF.

The chain uses TRBV5-4 and TRBJ2-1; possibly TRBD2 for D (6 bases). V lost 3 bases and J lost 2, with 9 bases in between. CDR3 length: 14 residues. From germline, CDR1 is SGHNT and CDR2 YYREEE (reference sequence). CDR3 sequence reads: CASSSGAPYNEQFF. DNA of the CDR3: TGTGCCAGCAGCTCGGGAGCCCCCTACAATGAGCAGTTCTTC.

This clone was observed once. This sequence joins TRBV20-1 and TRBJ2-7; no clear D. With 5 bases removed from V and 2 bases from J, the gap between germline ends came to 7 bases. Germline V gene sequence: CDR1 DFQATT, CDR2 SNEGSKA (reference sequence). This CDR3 contains 11 residues. CDR3 region: CSARLPYEQYF. The CDR3 nucleotides read TGCAGTGCTCGTCTGCCCTACGAGCAGTACTTC.

The V call is TRBV7-8, the J call TRBJ2-5, with D tentatively TRBD2 (5 bases). The germline V gene encodes CDR1 SGHVS and CDR2 FQNEAQ. The CDR3 is made up of 12 amino acids. Between the trimmed V and J ends, which lost 5 bases and 7 bases, there was a span of 11 bases. CDR3 bases: TGTGCCAGCAGCCTCCCACGGGGGACCCAGTACTTC. Translating it yields CASSLPRGTQYF. Complete variable domain (other parts from reference TRBV7-8 and TRBJ2-5): GAGVSQSPRYKVAKRGQDVALRCDPISGHVSLFWYQQALGQGPEFLTYFQNEAQLDKSGLPSDRFFAERPEGSVSTLKIQRTQQEDSAVYLCASSLPRGTQYFGPGTRLLVL.

This clone has only a few counts. The chain couples TRBV7-2 to TRBJ2-7, with 9 bases matching TRBD2. Germline V gene lookup returns CDR1 SGHTA and CDR2 FQGNSA. The CDR3 totals 13 residues. The trim removed 9 bases at V and 7 bases at J, leaving 10 bases unmatched. CDR3: CASTGLAPLEQYF. The CDR3 region has the DNA TGTGCCAGTACGGGACTAGCACCTCTTGAGCAGTACTTC. The full variable domain, with the rest looked up from reference TRBV7-2 and TRBJ2-7, is GAGVSQSPSNKVTEKGKDVELRCDPISGHTALYWYRQSLGQGLEFLIYFQGNSAPDKSGLPSDRFSAERTGGSVSTLTIQRTQQEDSAVYLCASTGLAPLEQYFGPGTRLTVT.

CDR3 region: CASSWTGEGTGELFF. CDR3 bases: TGCGCCAGCAGCTGGACAGGGGAGGGCACCGGGGAGCTGTTTTTT. This sequence joins TRBV5-1 and TRBJ2-2, with 9 bases lining up with TRBD1. V shed 3 bases and J 4 bases; nucleotides not matched to a gene: 4. The CDR3 length is 15 residues. The germline CDR1 and CDR2 sequences are SGHRS and YFSETQ.

This clone was seen a few times. The V and J genes are TRBV10-1 and TRBJ2-7; TRBD1 might be the D (6 bases). V gave up 6 bases and J gave up 7 bases, with 16 bases separating them. The CDR3 consists of 13 residues. Germline CDR1 reads WNHNN; CDR2 reads SYGVQD (reference sequence). The CDR3 region has the DNA TGCGCCAGCAGCTCCGGGACAACGAAAGAGCAGTACTTC. Amino acid sequence: CASSSGTTKEQYF.

The rearrangement links TRBV28 to TRBJ1-5; TRBD1 agrees at 8 bases. Germline CDR1 MDHEN, CDR2 SYDVKM. The trim removed 6 bases at V and 4 bases at J, leaving 8 bases unmatched. The CDR3 sequence is 15 residues long. As DNA, the CDR3 is TGTGCCAGCAGGTTTAGGACAGGGCGAAATCAGCCCCAGCATTTT. This sequence encodes CASRFRTGRNQPQHF.

V is TRBV6-6 and J is TRBJ1-2; possibly TRBD1 for D (6 bases). CDR1 and CDR2 from the germline V gene are MNHNY and SVGAGI (reference sequence). The length of the CDR3 is 13 residues. V was clipped by 4 bases and J by 4 bases, with 10 bases between them. The CDR3, as DNA: TGTGCCAGCAGTTCGCAGACAGGCTATGGCTACACCTTC. Protein product: CASSSQTGYGYTF.